The clone carrying this T cell receptor beta chain was seen a handful of times. The antigen is undetermined. Constant-segment primers served in 5'RACE that generated TCR alpha and TCR beta cDNA libraries bearing sample barcodes and UMIs. TCRdb analysed the 5' RACE reads with MiXCR anew, one entry per CDR3 protein. The repertoire has a few hundred thousand distinct CDR3 sequences, roughly 25% of them found once; the top ten carry 9.5% to 15%. This specimen belongs to a study of T-cell memory formation after mild COVID-19. The study, taken as a whole, reports: Among contracting clones, CD4+ were mainly CM/EM and CD8+ enriched in EMRA.

The CDR3 length is 14 residues. Unmatched junction bases numbered 8, after V lost 3 bases and J lost 7 bases. This receptor was obtained from an adult woman who had mild COVID-19 (a few samples of this study predate the infection). Cell type and time point are not known. Sequencing was done on a sample of PBMCs or a T cell subset sorted from them (not recorded which). The genes are TRBV12-3 or TRBV12-4 and TRBJ2-7; TRBD2 aligns across 8 bases. CDR3 sequence reads: CASSFMAGGSEQYF. The CDR3 bases are TGTGCCAGCAGTTTTATGGCGGGGGGCTCGGAGCAGTACTTC.